This T cell receptor (beta chain) was documented in a study of response to subunit inactivated influenza vaccine. TCRdb reprocessed the RT-PCR reads via MiXCR and lists one record per CDR3 protein. The repertoire has around 520,000 distinct CDR3 sequences, approximately 10% of them found once; the top ten carry 10% to 13%. Losses at the gene ends were 6 bases for V and 9 bases for J; bases not matched to a gene: 10. CDR1 MNHEY and CDR2 SMNVEV come from the germline V gene (reference sequence). CDR3 size: 13 residues. This clonotype was found a few times. This sequence joins TRBV27 and TRBJ2-5; 7 bases agree with TRBD1. The material sequenced was PBMCs from blood, taken on the day of vaccination. This TCR was recovered from a man in his fifties who received an inactivated influenza vaccine. The CDR3 region is CASRDSTGAAQYF. The CDR3 DNA reads as TGTGCCAGCAGAGACTCCACAGGGGCGGCCCAGTACTTC.